This T cell receptor (beta chain) was sequenced during a study of T cell responses to AZD1222 COVID-19 vaccine. General study points: Repertoires were sampled only after the peak T cell response. The study found Spike-specific TCR breadth and depth rose after two AZD1222 doses. Regions 160-218 and 743-854 held dominance among vaccine-associated CD4 TCRs, which spanned spike.

This clone was counted once. Its antigen is not identified. TCRdb's table, derived via immunoSEQ multiplex PCR, lists solely in-frame clones and lacks some. The table lists 85,000 to 90,000 clones, around nine tenths of them singletons. This TCR derives from an adult in good health. This sample comprised peripheral blood, obtained on day 0 of MenACWY control vaccination.

The CDR3 loop reads CASSLTGGAGYTF. CDR3 in DNA: TGTGCCAGCAGTTTGACAGGGGGCGCCGGCTACACCTTC. This chain connects TRBV28 to TRBJ1-2, with TRBD1 matching over 10 bases. The CDR3 contains 13 residues. Germline CDR1 is MDHEN and CDR2 is SYDVKM. V was clipped by 3 bases and J by 8 bases; unmatched bases: 3.